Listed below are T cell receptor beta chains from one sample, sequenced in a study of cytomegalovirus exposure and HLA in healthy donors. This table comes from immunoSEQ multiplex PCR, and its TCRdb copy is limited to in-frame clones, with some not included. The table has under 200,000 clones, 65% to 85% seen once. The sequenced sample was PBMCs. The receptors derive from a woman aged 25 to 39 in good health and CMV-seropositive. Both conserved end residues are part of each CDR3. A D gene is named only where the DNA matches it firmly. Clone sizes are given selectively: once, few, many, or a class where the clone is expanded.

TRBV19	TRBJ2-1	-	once	TGTGCCAGTAGTATCGGAGGACAGTTCTATCAGTTCTTC	CASSIGGQFYQFF
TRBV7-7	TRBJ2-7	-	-	TGTGCTAGCAGTCCCGGGGGGCTCGACGAGCAGTACTTC	CASSPGGLDEQYF
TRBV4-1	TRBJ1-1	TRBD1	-	TGCGCCAGCAGCCTTCCAGGGGGCGGGGTAGAAGCTTTCTTT	CASSLPGGGVEAFF
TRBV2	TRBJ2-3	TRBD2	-	TGTGCCAGCAGCGAAGTCGGACTAGCGGGACCAGATACGCAGTATTTT	CASSEVGLAGPDTQYF
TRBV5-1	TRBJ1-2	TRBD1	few	TGCGCCAGCAGCGCACACAGGGGAGGAGGCGGCTACACCTTC	CASSAHRGGGGYTF
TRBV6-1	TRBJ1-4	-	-	TGTGCCAGCAGACACAGGGCAGATGAAAAACTGTTTTTT	CASRHRADEKLFF
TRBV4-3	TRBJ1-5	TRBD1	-	TGCGCCAGCAGCCAAGATAGACAGGGTAATCAGCCCCAGCATTTT	CASSQDRQGNQPQHF
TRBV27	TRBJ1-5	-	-	TGTGCCAGCAGTCCAGGGAATCAGCCCCAGCATTTT	CASSPGNQPQHF
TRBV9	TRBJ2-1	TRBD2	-	TGTGCCAGCAGCCCAGGACTAGCGGGAGCTGAGCAGTTCTTC	CASSPGLAGAEQFF
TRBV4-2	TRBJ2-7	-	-	TGTGCCAGCAGCCAAGGGGCGGCGGGGTCGGGTTACGAGCAGTACTTC	CASSQGAAGSGYEQYF
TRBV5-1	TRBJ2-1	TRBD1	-	TGCGCCAGCAGCTGGGGACAGGGGTGGAATGAGCAGTTCTTC	CASSWGQGWNEQFF
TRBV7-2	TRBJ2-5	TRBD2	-	TGTGCCAGCAGCTTGAGGACTAGCGGGGGGAAAGGCGCCCCGGAGACCCAGTACTTC	CASSLRTSGGKGAPETQYF
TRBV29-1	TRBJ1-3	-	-	TGCAGCGTGGGGGGAGGAATTGGAAACACCATATATTTT	CSVGGGIGNTIYF
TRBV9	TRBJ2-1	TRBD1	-	TGTGCCAGCAGCGTAGATACAGGGGGCTACAATGAGCAGTTCTTC	CASSVDTGGYNEQFF
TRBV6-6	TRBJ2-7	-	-	TGTGCCAGTGGAGCCTACGAGCAGTACTTC	CASGAYEQYF
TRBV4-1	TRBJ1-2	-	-	TGCGCCAGCAACCAAGAGAAAGGCAAGAGGTATGGCTACACCTTC	CASNQEKGKRYGYTF
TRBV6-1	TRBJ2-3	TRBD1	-	TGTGCCAGCGGGACAGGGGGCGCAGATACGCAGTATTTT	CASGTGGADTQYF
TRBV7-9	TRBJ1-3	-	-	TGTGCCAGCAGCTTGGCCCCCACCATATATTTT	CASSLAPTIYF
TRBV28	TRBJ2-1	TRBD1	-	TGTGCCAGCAGACACAGGGGTTCCTACAATGAGCAGTTCTTC	CASRHRGSYNEQFF
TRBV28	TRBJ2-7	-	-	TGTGCCAGCAGTCGGGGGTCCTACGAGCAGTACTTC	CASSRGSYEQYF
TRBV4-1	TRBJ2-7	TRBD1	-	TGCGCCAGCAGCCAAAGATCGACGGGACAGTTCGACGGCGAGCAGTACTTC	CASSQRSTGQFDGEQYF
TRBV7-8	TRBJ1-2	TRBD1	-	TGTGCCAGCAGCTTACAGTATCTGACAGGGGAAGACGGCTACACCTTC	CASSLQYLTGEDGYTF
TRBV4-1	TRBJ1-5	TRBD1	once	TGCGCCAGCAGCCAAAAGACAGGGATCGGGCTCGGACAGCCCCAGCATTTT	CASSQKTGIGLGQPQHF
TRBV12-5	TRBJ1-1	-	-	TGTGCTAGTGGTTTGGGATCCACCGGAGCTTTCTTT	CASGLGSTGAFF
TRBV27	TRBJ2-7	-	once	TGTGCCAGCAGGCACAGGGTTGGTGGATTGTACGAGCAGTACTTC	CASRHRVGGLYEQYF
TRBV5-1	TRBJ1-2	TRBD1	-	TGCGCCAGCAGCTATAGCCAGGGGGGAAACTATGGCTACACCTTC	CASSYSQGGNYGYTF